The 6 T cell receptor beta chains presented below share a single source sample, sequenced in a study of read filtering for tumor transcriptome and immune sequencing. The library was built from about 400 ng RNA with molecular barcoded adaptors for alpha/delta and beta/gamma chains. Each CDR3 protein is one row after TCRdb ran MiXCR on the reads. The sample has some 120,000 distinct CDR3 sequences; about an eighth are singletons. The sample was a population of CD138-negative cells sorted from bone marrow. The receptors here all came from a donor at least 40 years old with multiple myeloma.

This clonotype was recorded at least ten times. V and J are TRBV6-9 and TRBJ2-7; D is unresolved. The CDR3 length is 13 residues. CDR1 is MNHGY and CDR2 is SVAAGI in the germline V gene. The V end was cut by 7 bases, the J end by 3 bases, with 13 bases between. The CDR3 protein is CASIPDGFYEQYF. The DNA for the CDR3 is TGTGCCAGCATCCCGGACGGTTTCTACGAGCAGTACTTC.

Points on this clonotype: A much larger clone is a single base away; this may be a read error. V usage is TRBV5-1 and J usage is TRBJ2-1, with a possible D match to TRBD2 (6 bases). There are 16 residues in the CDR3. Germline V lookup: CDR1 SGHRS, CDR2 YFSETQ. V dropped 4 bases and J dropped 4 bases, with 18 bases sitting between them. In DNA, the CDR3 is TGCGCCAGCAGCACGTCTATCGGGACTTCGTACAATGAGCAGTTCTTC. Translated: CASSTSIGTSYNEQFF. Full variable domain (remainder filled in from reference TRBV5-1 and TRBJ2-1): KAGVTQTPRYLIKTRGQQVTLSCSPISGHRSVSWYQQTPGQGLQFLFEYFSETQRNKGNFPGRFSGRQFSNSRSEMNVSTLELGDSALYLCASSTSIGTSYNEQFFGPGTRLTVL.

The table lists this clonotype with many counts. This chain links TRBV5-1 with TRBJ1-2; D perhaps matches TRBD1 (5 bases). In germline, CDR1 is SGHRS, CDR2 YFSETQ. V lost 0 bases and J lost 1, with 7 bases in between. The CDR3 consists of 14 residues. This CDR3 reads CASSLGQLNYGYTF. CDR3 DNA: TGCGCCAGCAGCTTGGGACAGCTTAACTATGGCTACACCTTC.

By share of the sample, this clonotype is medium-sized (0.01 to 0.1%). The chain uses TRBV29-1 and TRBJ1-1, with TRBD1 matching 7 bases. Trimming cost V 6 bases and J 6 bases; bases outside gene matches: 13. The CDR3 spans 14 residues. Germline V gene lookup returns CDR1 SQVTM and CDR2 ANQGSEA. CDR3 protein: CSVDKSTGVAEAFF. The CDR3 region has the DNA TGCAGCGTGGACAAGAGCACAGGGGTAGCTGAAGCTTTCTTT.

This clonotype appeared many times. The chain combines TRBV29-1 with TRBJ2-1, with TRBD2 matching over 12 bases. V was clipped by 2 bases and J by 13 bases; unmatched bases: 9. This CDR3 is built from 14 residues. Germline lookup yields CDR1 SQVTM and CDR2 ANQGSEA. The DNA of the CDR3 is TGCAGCGTTGAATGGGGGGCTAGCGGGAGGGCCCAGTTCTTC. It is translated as CSVEWGASGRAQFF.

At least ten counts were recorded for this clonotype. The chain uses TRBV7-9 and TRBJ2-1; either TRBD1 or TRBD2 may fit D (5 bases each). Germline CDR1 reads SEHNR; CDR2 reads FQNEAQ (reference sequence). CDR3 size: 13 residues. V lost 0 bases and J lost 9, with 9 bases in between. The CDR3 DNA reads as TGTGCCAGCAGCTTAGCGGAAGGGACTGAGCAGTTCTTC. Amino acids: CASSLAEGTEQFF. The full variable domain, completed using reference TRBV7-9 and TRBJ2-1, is DTGVSQNPRHKITKRGQNVTFRCDPISEHNRLYWYRQTLGQGPEFLTYFQNEAQLEKSRLLSDRFSAERPKGSFSTLEIQRTEQGDSAMYLCASSLAEGTEQFFGPGTRLTVL.